These T cell receptor beta chains were read from a single sample in a study of cytomegalovirus exposure and HLA in healthy donors. Produced via immunoSEQ multiplex PCR; TCRdb's table is partial and in-frame only. The table includes over 75,000 clones, around 79% detected once. Source material: PBMCs. The source is a female donor in good health and CMV-seronegative. Both conserved end residues are part of each CDR3. The order of the fields is clone size, D gene, J gene, V gene, CDR3 DNA, CDR3 protein. D genes are given only for firm matches. Size is omitted from some rows. Given values are once, few, many or a class for expanded clones.

.,TRBD1,TRBJ2-7,TRBV6-5,TGTGCCAGCAGTTTCACCGGGACAGGGAACTACGAGCAGTACTTC,CASSFTGTGNYEQYF
.,.,TRBJ2-5,TRBV7-7,TGTGCTAGCAGCTTCGACAGCCAAGAGACCCAGTACTTC,CASSFDSQETQYF
.,TRBD2,TRBJ2-2,TRBV29-1,TGCAGCGTTGCCGGGGGGGCCGGCACCGGGGAGCTGTTTTTT,CSVAGGAGTGELFF
few,.,TRBJ1-3,TRBV30,TGTGCCCGCGGACATGGAAACACCATATATTTT,CARGHGNTIYF
.,.,TRBJ1-2,TRBV5-4,TGTGCCAGCAGCTTCAGGGGTACCTATGGCTACACCTTC,CASSFRGTYGYTF
.,TRBD2,TRBJ2-1,TRBV28,TGTGCCAGCAGTCCGGGGGGGCGGAATGAGCAGTTCTTC,CASSPGGRNEQFF
once,.,TRBJ2-5,TRBV5-1,TGCGCCAGCGGAACAGGGATCCGAAAAGAGACCCAGTACTTC,CASGTGIRKETQYF
.,.,TRBJ2-3,TRBV9,TGTGCCAGCAGCCCCACCGGGTTCCACACAGATACGCAGTATTTT,CASSPTGFHTDTQYF
.,.,TRBJ2-6,TRBV11-1,TGTGCCAGCAGTCTCCTCAGCAGCGCGGGGGCCAACGTCCTGACTTTC,CASSLLSSAGANVLTF
.,TRBD1,TRBJ1-1,TRBV6-1,TGTGCCAGCAGAGAACAGGGGTTGGCTGAAGCTTTCTTT,CASREQGLAEAFF
few,TRBD1,TRBJ2-7,TRBV19,TGTGCCAGTAGTTCACGGGACAGGGGATCCTACGAGCAGTACTTC,CASSSRDRGSYEQYF
.,TRBD1,TRBJ2-1,TRBV27,TGTGCCAGCAGGGTGGGACAGTACAATGAGCAGTTCTTC,CASRVGQYNEQFF
.,.,TRBJ2-7,TRBV6-5,TGTGCCAGCAGCGCCGGGACTGGCCGCTACGAGCAGTACTTC,CASSAGTGRYEQYF
few,TRBD1,TRBJ1-2,TRBV28,TGTGCCAGCAGTTTATTGACAGGGAGCTATGGCTACACCTTC,CASSLLTGSYGYTF
.,.,TRBJ2-5,TRBV7-7,TGTGCTAGCAGCCCCCAGGGGCAAGAGACCCAGTACTTC,CASSPQGQETQYF
.,TRBD1,TRBJ1-2,TRBV5-1,TGCGCCAGCAGCTCACGGACAGGTGGGAACTATGGCTACACCTTC,CASSSRTGGNYGYTF
.,TRBD1,TRBJ2-5,TRBV14,TGTGCCAGCAGCGCCCGGACAGGAAAAGAGACCCAGTACTTC,CASSARTGKETQYF